This entry concerns a single TCR beta chain. This clonotype appeared many times. Its antigen remains unidentified. No base qualities exist here, and no much larger clone lies one base off it. The record originates from a study of low-dose radiotherapy and immunotherapy resistance in tumors (dated by TCRdb to about 2022). For the study in its entirety: In Cohort 1, each fraction delivered 0.5 Gy every 2 weeks, and the prescribed total PTV dose was 6.5 Gy. Patients in Cohort 2 were given 1 Gy per fraction every two weeks, for a total of 13 Gy across 26 weeks. Nivolumab and ipilimumab were both given intravenously, with nivolumab at a 240 mg flat dose every two weeks and ipilimumab at 1 mg/kg every six weeks. Intravenous cyclophosphamide at 200 mg/m2 was administered every two weeks, one day ahead of each radiation and immunotherapy administration. Starting on cycle 1 day 1, patients took 300 mg of aspirin by mouth once a day for four cycles. Trial participants were not randomized into treatment groups. The translational analysis covered eight patients: three from the first dose cohort and the first five from the second dose cohort.

In light of the paper, this sample's time point label describes: after trial treatment. Reading the label with the study, this specimen's treatment or condition is: LDRT plus nivolumab, ipilimumab, low-dose cyclophosphamide and aspirin (RACIN trial). The donors took part in RACIN, a single-arm, phase I, dose-escalation trial that combined nivolumab, ipilimumab, aspirin, low-dose cyclophosphamide and low-dose radiotherapy. To be eligible, a patient needed to have an advanced solid tumor that was TIL-negative. Reading from cysteine to phenylalanine, the CDR3 counts 14 amino acids. CDR3 DNA is the only sequence kept; it has 42 bases, read in frame from the first base. Trimming takes 3 bases off V and 7 bases off J; junction bases not matched to a gene: 8. Sequencing relied on an Illumina HiSeq 2500. First-strand cDNA was synthesized using Superscript III and a set of TRAV- and TRBV-specific primers, so that both TCRalpha and TCRbeta chains were covered. TCRs were amplified for about 18 PCR cycles with Phusion, using a constant-region primer paired with the adapter attached to the V primers. Amplification of the isolated mRNA was done with the MessageAmp II aRNA Amplification Kit, which involved a roughly 16-hour in vitro transcription at 37 degrees C. mRNA for TCR sequencing was isolated with the Dynabeads mRNA DIRECT Purification Kit. Indexed Illumina adapters were added in a second Phusion PCR of around 23 cycles, and the PCR products were purified with AMPure XP beads. The source study handled its data this way. Custom Perl scripts pooled TCR sequences encoding the same protein, removed out-of-frame sequences and computed each clonotype's abundance. TCR sequences supported by only a single read were excluded from analysis. Among the metrics used to describe the repertoires were Shannon entropy, Gini index, clonality, richness, and the frequency of TCRs shared between repertoires. TCRdb reworked the public reads: Q25 trimming with fastp, MiXCR clone assembly, productive beta chains retained. One record per CDR3 amino acid sequence lists the most common genes and DNA. TCRdb, not the original authors, processed these V and J calls. For this sample there are 40,000 or so distinct CDR3 sequences; 25% to 30% appear just once. The ten largest clones capture roughly a tenth of the sample.

Source: PBMCs, taken after low-dose radiotherapy plus immunotherapy. Recombination linked TRBV12-3 or TRBV12-4 to TRBJ2-5; the junction holds 7 bases that match TRBD2. The TCR was taken from a male donor with prostate cancer. The sequence in DNA is TGTGCCAGCAGTTTGGGGGGGTCGTTCGGGACCCAGTACTTC. This codes for CASSLGGSFGTQYF.